This T cell receptor (beta chain) was identified during a study of blood T cells in healthy people across ages. Study outcomes and limitations: Roughly linearly, TCR beta diversity per million T cells fell as age increased. Higher diversity and more naive CD4+ cells were features of long-lived donors, compared to aged donors.

This clonotype was observed a few times. Antigen unknown. It was with a sample-barcoded 5' primer and a J-beta primer mix that a second PCR of roughly 7 to 12 cycles was run. Tags on each cDNA molecule came from a template-switch adaptor with 12 random nucleotides. TCRdb re-called the 5' RACE reads through MiXCR, storing one row per CDR3 protein. This sample has fewer than 2,000,000 distinct CDR3 sequences, with about 32% found just once. The sequencing input was blood. The clonotype was recovered from a woman aged 25 to 39 in good health.

The CDR3 DNA is TGCAGTGCTAGAGCCGGGCCGGAAAAACTGTTTTTT. Translation: CSARAGPEKLFF. This sequence joins TRBV20-1 and TRBJ1-4; D uncertain. V lost 1 base and J lost 8, with 8 bases in between. In germline, CDR1 is DFQATT, CDR2 SNEGSKA (reference sequence). The CDR3 covers 12 residues.